A selection of T cell receptor beta chains follows, all from one sample in a study of sequential checkpoint blockade in melanoma. Generated by immunoSEQ multiplex PCR, the TCRdb table keeps only in-frame clones and is missing some. This table has 13,000 to 15,000 clones, under 65% appearing once. Sequenced here: CD8+ T cells sorted from blood (inferred from file names), sampled from a patient given nivolumab and ipilimumab in sequence. The receptors derive from a human donor with melanoma. Each CDR3 is given with its conserved first and last residue. The order of the fields is clone size, V gene, J gene, D gene, CDR3 DNA, CDR3 protein. D genes are given only for firm matches. Not every row has a clone size; where given, it reads once, few, many or a size class.

>few|TRBV5-6|TRBJ2-3|-
TGTGCCAGCTCACGGGGCACAGATACGCAGTATTTT
CASSRGTDTQYF
>few|TRBV9|TRBJ1-3|TRBD1
TGTGCCAGCAGCCCACCGACAGGGGGTGAAAACACCATATATTTT
CASSPPTGGENTIYF
>few|TRBV5-5|TRBJ1-1|-
TGTGCCAGCAGCACCGACCGGGGTTTGGAGACTTTCTTT
CASSTDRGLETFF
>-|TRBV6-1|TRBJ2-3|-
TGTGCCAGCAGGGCATTCACAGATACGCAGTATTTT
CASRAFTDTQYF
>-|TRBV28|TRBJ2-7|-
TGTGCCAGCAGAGAAACAGGATCCCAACTTAACGAGCAGTACTTC
CASRETGSQLNEQYF
>few|TRBV28|TRBJ1-2|-
TGTGCCAGCAGTTTCCAGTATGGCTACACCTTC
CASSFQYGYTF
>-|TRBV28|TRBJ2-7|-
TGTGCCAGCAGTTTATCCGGGACAAGAACCTCAGGGGAGCAGTACTTC
CASSLSGTRTSGEQYF
>-|TRBV4-1|TRBJ2-3|-
TGCGCCAGCAGCCTGACGACAGCCCCCACAGATACGCAGTATTTT
CASSLTTAPTDTQYF
>few|TRBV4-2|TRBJ2-1|-
TGTGCCAGCAGCCAGGTCTCGCAGAACAATGAGCAGTTCTTC
CASSQVSQNNEQFF
>-|TRBV5-1|TRBJ1-4|-
TGCGCCAGCAGCCTGCAGAATGAAAAACTGTTTTTT
CASSLQNEKLFF
>medium-sized|TRBV30|TRBJ1-1|-
TGTGCCTGGCGACCTCCGGGGGGCGTTGAAGCTTTCTTT
CAWRPPGGVEAFF
>few|TRBV6-1|TRBJ1-2|TRBD1
TGTGCCAGCAGTCCCGGGACAGACGAACTTATGGGCTACACCTTC
CASSPGTDELMGYTF
>-|TRBV4-1|TRBJ2-5|TRBD2
TGCGCCAGCAGCCAAATTAGCGGGGGGGCCGGTTTGCAGACCCAGTACTTC
CASSQISGGAGLQTQYF
>few|TRBV5-5|TRBJ2-1|TRBD2
TGTGCCAGCAGCAAGGGACTAGCGGGAGTTAAAAACTACAATGAGCAGTTCTTC
CASSKGLAGVKNYNEQFF
>-|TRBV10-3|TRBJ2-7|-
TGTGCCATCAGTGAGGTCGGGTCGGGGACACGGATGTTCTACGAGCAGTACTTC
CAISEVGSGTRMFYEQYF
>-|TRBV28|TRBJ2-5|-
TGTGCCAGCAGTTTAGCGGGGGCGTACCAAGAGACCCAGTACTTC
CASSLAGAYQETQYF
>once|TRBV27|TRBJ2-3|TRBD2
TGTGCCAGCAGTTTATGGGGACTAAGCACAGATACGCAGTATTTT
CASSLWGLSTDTQYF
>medium-sized|TRBV7-9|TRBJ2-2|-
TGTGCCGTAACTAGAAACACCGGGGAGCTGTTTTTT
CAVTRNTGELFF
>-|TRBV6-1|TRBJ2-7|TRBD2
TGTGCCAGCACCCTGACTAGCGGGGGGTCGTACGAGCAGTACTTC
CASTLTSGGSYEQYF
>-|TRBV9|TRBJ2-1|-
TGTGCCAGCAGCGCCTCCGGGACTGCCCTCTACAATGAGCAGTTCTTC
CASSASGTALYNEQFF
>-|TRBV9|TRBJ1-2|TRBD1
TGTGCCAGCAGCGCGGGGGACAGGGTCCCAGTGTATGGCTACACCTTC
CASSAGDRVPVYGYTF
>-|TRBV27|TRBJ2-7|-
TGTGCCAGCAGTTCCCGGGGTGACTTCTACGAGCAGTACTTC
CASSSRGDFYEQYF
>-|TRBV25-1|TRBJ1-4|-
TGTGCCAGCAGTGAATATGGGGGGGAAAAACTGTTTTTT
CASSEYGGEKLFF
>once|TRBV19|TRBJ2-1|TRBD2
TGTGCCAGTAGTCCCTCCTCTAGCGGGGCCTACAATGAGCAGTTCTTC
CASSPSSSGAYNEQFF
>few|TRBV6-6|TRBJ2-7|-
TGTGCCAGCAACCCCGTGGGGGGCGAGCAGTACTTC
CASNPVGGEQYF
>-|TRBV28|TRBJ2-1|TRBD1
TGTGCCAGCAGTGCCGGGACAGGGTTTTTCAATGAGCAGTTCTTC
CASSAGTGFFNEQFF
>-|TRBV4-1|TRBJ1-5|-
TGCGCCAGCAGCGCAGGGGCTAGTCAAAGCAATCAGCCCCAGCATTTT
CASSAGASQSNQPQHF
>-|TRBV30|TRBJ2-7|TRBD1
TGTGCCTGGAGTACCGGGACAGGTGGGGAGCAGTACTTC
CAWSTGTGGEQYF
>medium-sized|TRBV6-6|TRBJ2-1|TRBD1
TGTGCCAGCAGTTACGGGAGGACAGGGTACAATGAGCAGTTCTTC
CASSYGRTGYNEQFF
>-|TRBV5-4|TRBJ2-3|TRBD2
TGTGCCAGCAGACTAGTTGGGGCTAGCGGGCCAGATACGCAGTATTTT
CASRLVGASGPDTQYF
>-|TRBV29-1|TRBJ2-7|-
TGCAGCGTTGATAACAGTGAATCCTACGAGCAGTACTTC
CSVDNSESYEQYF
>-|TRBV27|TRBJ2-7|-
TGTGCCAGCAGTCCTCCCTCCTACGAGCAGTACTTC
CASSPPSYEQYF
>-|TRBV6-5|TRBJ2-5|-
TGTGCCAGACTCCTCCCCAAGACCCAGTACTTC
CARLLPKTQYF
>-|TRBV30|TRBJ2-2|-
TGTGCCTGGAGTCTCCAGGGTTACCCCACCGGGGAGCTGTTTTTT
CAWSLQGYPTGELFF
>-|TRBV11-2|TRBJ2-7|TRBD1
TGTGCCAGCAGCGAGTGGACAGGAGACTACGAGCAGTACTTC
CASSEWTGDYEQYF
>-|TRBV27|TRBJ2-7|-
TGTGCCAGCAGTCCGACAGGCTACGAGCAGTACTTC
CASSPTGYEQYF
>medium-sized|TRBV18|TRBJ1-5|-
TGTGCCAGCTCACCACTGGGAGGGAGCAATCAGCCCCAGCATTTT
CASSPLGGSNQPQHF
>-|TRBV6-5|TRBJ1-5|-
TGTGCCAGCAGTTACGGGCAGGGGTGGCAGCCCCAGCATTTT
CASSYGQGWQPQHF
>-|TRBV28|TRBJ2-1|TRBD1
TGTGCCAGCAGTTTGGTCGCAGGGCAGGGGGCCTACAATGAGCAGTTCTTC
CASSLVAGQGAYNEQFF
>few|TRBV4-1|TRBJ2-7|-
TGCGCCAGCAGCCGGGACGGGGGCGAGCAGTACTTC
CASSRDGGEQYF
>once|TRBV10-2|TRBJ2-2|TRBD1
TGCGCCAGCAGCGACAGGGGGGCCGGGGAGCTGTTTTTT
CASSDRGAGELFF
>few|TRBV2|TRBJ1-2|TRBD1
TGTGCCAGCAGTGAAGCGCAAAACAGGGGGTCTAACTATGGCTACACCTTC
CASSEAQNRGSNYGYTF
>-|TRBV2|TRBJ2-1|-
TGTGCCAGCAGCTTAACAGATGAGCAGTTCTTC
CASSLTDEQFF
>few|TRBV29-1|TRBJ2-7|TRBD1
TGCAGCGTTGAAGTCCCCGGGACAGGGGCCTCCTACGAGCAGTACTTC
CSVEVPGTGASYEQYF
>-|TRBV9|TRBJ1-2|-
TGTGCCAGCAGCTCCCTCACGGGACTCGGCTATGGCTACACCTTC
CASSSLTGLGYGYTF
>few|TRBV30|TRBJ2-1|TRBD1
TGTGCCTGGAATCAGGGGGCAGGTAGTGAGCAGTTCTTC
CAWNQGAGSEQFF
>few|TRBV6-6|TRBJ1-2|TRBD1
TGTGCCAGCAGTACAGGGGGAGATGGCTACACCTTC
CASSTGGDGYTF
>few|TRBV4-2|TRBJ2-5|TRBD2
TGTGCCAGCAGCGACGGAGAACCTAGCGGGGCCGGAAAAGAGACCCAGTACTTC
CASSDGEPSGAGKETQYF
>-|TRBV19|TRBJ2-1|TRBD2
TGTGCCAGTAGTTCATCGGGACTAGCGGGAGATGAGCAGTTCTTC
CASSSSGLAGDEQFF
>-|TRBV6-5|TRBJ2-1|TRBD2
TGTGCCAGCAGCCCCTCCGGGGGGTCCTACAATGAGCAGTTCTTC
CASSPSGGSYNEQFF
>few|TRBV4-1|TRBJ2-7|TRBD1
TGCGCCAGCAGCCAAGTTCCGGGACAGTCCTACGAGCAGTACTTC
CASSQVPGQSYEQYF
>once|TRBV7-6|TRBJ1-2|-
TGTGCCAGCAGCTTAGAAGAGGGTCCCAACTATGGCTACACCTTC
CASSLEEGPNYGYTF
>-|TRBV7-6|TRBJ2-5|-
TGTGCCAGCAGCTCTCAAGAGACCCAGTACTTC
CASSSQETQYF
>-|TRBV6-5|TRBJ2-7|TRBD1
TGTGCCAGCAGTCTACAGGGGATTCCTTACGAGCAGTACTTC
CASSLQGIPYEQYF
>-|TRBV2|TRBJ1-1|-
TGTGCCAGCAGTGAACCGGTAAACACTGAAGCTTTCTTT
CASSEPVNTEAFF
>-|TRBV4-1|TRBJ2-1|-
TGCGCCAGCAGCCAAGATGGGCTAGCGTATACCTACAATGAGCAGTTCTTC
CASSQDGLAYTYNEQFF
>-|TRBV6-5|TRBJ2-7|TRBD1
TGTGCCAGCAGAGGTTGGGACAGGGGTAGGTACGAGCAGTACTTC
CASRGWDRGRYEQYF
>-|TRBV7-6|TRBJ1-6|-
TGTGCCAGCAGCCCGCATCCGGGTAATTCACCCCTCCACTTT
CASSPHPGNSPLHF
>-|TRBV15|TRBJ2-3|TRBD2
TGTGCCACCAGGGGTGGGGACCTAGCGGGATCAGATACGCAGTATTTT
CATRGGDLAGSDTQYF